The 4 T cell receptor beta chains below all came from one sample that was sequenced in a study of T-cell memory formation after mild COVID-19. TCRdb called the 5' RACE reads again in MiXCR, with one record for every CDR3 protein. Of roughly 200,000 distinct CDR3 sequences in the sample, around 9.5% were seen once. Input material: PBMCs or a T cell subset sorted from them (not recorded which). These receptors all come from a man between 18 and 29 years old who had mild COVID-19 (a few samples of this study predate the infection). Cell type and time point are not known.

This clonotype has only a few counts. This chain uses TRBV5-1 with TRBJ2-7, with TRBD2 matching 14 bases. Germline V lookup: CDR1 SGHRS, CDR2 YFSETQ. The CDR3 runs to 19 residues. The J segment lost 4 bases and the V segment lost 1 base, leaving 13 bases of the junction unmatched. In nucleotides, the CDR3 is TGCGCCAGCAGCTTGACGGGACTAGCGGGGGAGCCGCCCAAGTACGAGCAGTACTTC. Protein: CASSLTGLAGEPPKYEQYF.

This clonotype turned up a few times. The chain is built from TRBV6-6 and TRBJ2-5; weak D call: TRBD1 (6 bases). This CDR3 is built from 13 residues. Germline V lookup: CDR1 MNHNY, CDR2 SVGAGI (reference sequence). V lost 4 bases to trimming and J lost 9 bases, with 15 bases between them. The CDR3 nucleotides read TGTGCCAGCAGTTCGGGACACCAAGGGGCCCAGTACTTC. Translated, it gives CASSSGHQGAQYF.

This clonotype was detected only a few times. The rearrangement joins TRBV24-1 to TRBJ2-1, with unresolved D. This CDR3 has 12 amino acids. The V gene's germline CDR1 is KGHDR and CDR2 SFDVKD. Trimming took off 10 bases at V and 10 bases at J, with 16 bases between the two ends. The CDR3 reads CATSSESGEQFF. CDR3 in DNA: TGTGCCACGTCGTCGGAGTCCGGCGAGCAGTTCTTC.

This clonotype was detected only a few times. The rearrangement links TRBV30 to TRBJ1-5; tentatively, D is TRBD1 (6 bases). V gave up 0 bases and J gave up 11 bases, with 14 bases separating them. Germline V gene lookup returns CDR1 GTSNPN and CDR2 SVGIG (reference sequence). This CDR3 comprises 13 residues. As DNA, the CDR3 is TGTGCCTGGAGTGTAGGCGAGGGGGTGGCCCAGCATTTT. Amino acids: CAWSVGEGVAQHF.